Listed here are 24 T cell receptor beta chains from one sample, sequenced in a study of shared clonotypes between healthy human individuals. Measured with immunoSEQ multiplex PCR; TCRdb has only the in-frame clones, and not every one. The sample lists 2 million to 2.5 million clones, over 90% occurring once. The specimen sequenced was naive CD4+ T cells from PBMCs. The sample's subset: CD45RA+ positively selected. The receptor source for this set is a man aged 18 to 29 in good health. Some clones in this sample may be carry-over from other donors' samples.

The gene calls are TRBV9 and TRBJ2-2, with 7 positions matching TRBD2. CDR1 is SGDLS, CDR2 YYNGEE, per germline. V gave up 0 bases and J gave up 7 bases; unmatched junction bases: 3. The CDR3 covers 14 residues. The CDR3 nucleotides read TGTGCCAGCAGCGTAGCTCGGACTAGCGGGGAGCTGTTTTTT. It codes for CASSVARTSGELFF.

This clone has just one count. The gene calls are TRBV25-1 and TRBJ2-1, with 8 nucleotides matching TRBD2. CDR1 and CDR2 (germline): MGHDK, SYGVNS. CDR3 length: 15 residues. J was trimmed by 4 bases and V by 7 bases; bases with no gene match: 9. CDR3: CASTSLAGDYNEQFF. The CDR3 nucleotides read TGTGCCAGCACAAGCCTAGCGGGTGATTACAATGAGCAGTTCTTC.

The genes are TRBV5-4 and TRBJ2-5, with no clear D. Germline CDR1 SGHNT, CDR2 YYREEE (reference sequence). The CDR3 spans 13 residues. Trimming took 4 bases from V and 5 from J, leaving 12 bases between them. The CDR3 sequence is CASSPDEQETQYF. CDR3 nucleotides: TGTGCCAGCAGCCCGGACGAGCAGGAGACCCAGTACTTC.

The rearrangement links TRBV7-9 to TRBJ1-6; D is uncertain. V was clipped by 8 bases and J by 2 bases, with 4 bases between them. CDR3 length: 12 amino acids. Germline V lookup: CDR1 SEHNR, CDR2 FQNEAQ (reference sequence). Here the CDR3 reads CASGPYNSPLHF. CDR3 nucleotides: TGTGCCAGCGGTCCCTATAATTCACCCCTCCACTTT.

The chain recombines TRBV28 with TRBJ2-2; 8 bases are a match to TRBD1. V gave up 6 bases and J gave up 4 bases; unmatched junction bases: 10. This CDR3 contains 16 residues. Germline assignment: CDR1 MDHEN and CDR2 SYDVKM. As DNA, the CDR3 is TGTGCCAGCAGGTCCCTGACAGGGGCCATCACCGGGGAGCTGTTTTTT. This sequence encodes CASRSLTGAITGELFF.

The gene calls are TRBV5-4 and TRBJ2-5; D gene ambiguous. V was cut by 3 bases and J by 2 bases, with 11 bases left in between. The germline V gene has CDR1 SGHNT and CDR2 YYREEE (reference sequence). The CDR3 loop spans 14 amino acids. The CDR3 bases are TGTGCCAGCAGCTCCCGGTCGAGTCAAGAGACCCAGTACTTC. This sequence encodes CASSSRSSQETQYF.

Here the CDR3 reads CASSLDRADGYTF. In nucleotides, the CDR3 is TGCGCCAGCAGTCTGGACAGGGCGGATGGCTACACCTTC. V usage is TRBV4-3 and J usage is TRBJ1-2; 8 nucleotides align to TRBD1. The CDR3 contains 13 residues. Germline values: CDR1 LGHNA, CDR2 YSLEER. V shed 6 bases, J shed 6 bases, and the junction held 6 bases outside the gene matches.

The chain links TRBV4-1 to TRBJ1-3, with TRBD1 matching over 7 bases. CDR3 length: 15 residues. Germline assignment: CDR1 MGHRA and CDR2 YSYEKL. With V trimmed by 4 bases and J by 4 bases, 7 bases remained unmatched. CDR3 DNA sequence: TGCGCCAGCAGCCCTGGCGACAGGGACGGAAACACCATATATTTT. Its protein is CASSPGDRDGNTIYF.

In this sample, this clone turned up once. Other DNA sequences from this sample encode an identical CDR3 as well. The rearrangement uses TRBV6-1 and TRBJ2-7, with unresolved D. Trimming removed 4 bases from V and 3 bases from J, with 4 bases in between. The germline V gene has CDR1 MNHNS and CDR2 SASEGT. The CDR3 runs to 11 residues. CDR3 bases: TGTGCCAGCAGTGCTTACTACGAGCAGTACTTC. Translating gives CASSAYYEQYF.

CDR3 amino acids: CASSLSSLANYGYTF. CDR3 coding DNA: TGTGCCAGCAGCTTATCCAGCCTAGCTAACTATGGCTACACCTTC. The chain recombines TRBV5-4 with TRBJ1-2; D remains ambiguous. The V and J ends lost 2 bases and 0 bases respectively, with 11 bases between them. The length of the CDR3 is 15 residues. Germline CDR1 is SGHNT and CDR2 is YYREEE (reference sequence).

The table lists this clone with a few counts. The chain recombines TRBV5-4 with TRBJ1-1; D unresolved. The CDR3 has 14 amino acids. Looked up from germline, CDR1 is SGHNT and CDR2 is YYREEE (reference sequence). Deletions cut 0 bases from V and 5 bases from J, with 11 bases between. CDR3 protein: CASSLEESRTEAFF. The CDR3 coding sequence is TGTGCCAGCAGCTTGGAGGAGAGTAGGACTGAAGCTTTCTTT.

CDR3 bases: TGCAGCGTTGAAGATTTCGCAGGCATGAACACCGGGGAGCTGTTTTTT. Amino acid sequence: CSVEDFAGMNTGELFF. The chain couples TRBV29-1 to TRBJ2-2; D remains ambiguous. In germline, CDR1 is SQVTM, CDR2 ANQGSEA. CDR3 size: 16 residues. V was pared by 0 bases and J by 1 base, with 12 bases between.

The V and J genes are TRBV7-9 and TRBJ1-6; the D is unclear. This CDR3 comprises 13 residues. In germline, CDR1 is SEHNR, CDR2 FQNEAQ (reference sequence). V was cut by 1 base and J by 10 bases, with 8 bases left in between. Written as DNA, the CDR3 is TGTGCCAGCAGCTTAGACCCCAGGTCACCCCTCCACTTT. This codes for CASSLDPRSPLHF.

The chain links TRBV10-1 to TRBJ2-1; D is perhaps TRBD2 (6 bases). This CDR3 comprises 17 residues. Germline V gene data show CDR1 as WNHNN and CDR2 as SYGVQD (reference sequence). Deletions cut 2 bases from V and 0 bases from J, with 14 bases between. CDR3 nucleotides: TGCGCCAGCAGTGAGGTAGCGGCGACAAGCTCCTACAATGAGCAGTTCTTC. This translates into CASSEVAATSSYNEQFF.

The CDR3 nucleotides read TGTGCCTGGAGTGTGGGCTTCGAGAATGGCTACACCTTC. It yields the protein CAWSVGFENGYTF. The V and J genes are TRBV30 and TRBJ1-2; D remains ambiguous. Deletions cut 0 bases from V and 6 bases from J, with 11 bases between. Germline CDR1 and CDR2: GTSNPN and SVGIG (reference sequence). The CDR3 runs to 13 residues.

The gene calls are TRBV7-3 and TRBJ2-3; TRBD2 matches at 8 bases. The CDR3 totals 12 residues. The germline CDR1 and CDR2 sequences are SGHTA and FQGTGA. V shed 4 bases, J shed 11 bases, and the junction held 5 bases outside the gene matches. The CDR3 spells CASSSTAGEQYF. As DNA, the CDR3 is TGTGCCAGCAGCTCCACAGCGGGAGAGCAGTATTTT.

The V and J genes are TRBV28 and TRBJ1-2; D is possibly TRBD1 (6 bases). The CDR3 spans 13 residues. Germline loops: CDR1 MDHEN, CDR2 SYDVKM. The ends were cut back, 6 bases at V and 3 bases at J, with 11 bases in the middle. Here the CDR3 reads CASRSGTHYGYTF. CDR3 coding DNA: TGTGCCAGCAGGAGCGGGACACACTATGGCTACACCTTC.

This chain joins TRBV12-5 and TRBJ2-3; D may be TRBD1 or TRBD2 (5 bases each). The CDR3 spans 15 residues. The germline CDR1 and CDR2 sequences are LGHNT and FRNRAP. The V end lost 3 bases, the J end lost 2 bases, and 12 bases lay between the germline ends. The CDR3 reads CASGLGTGDTDTQYF. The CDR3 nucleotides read TGTGCTAGTGGTTTAGGGACCGGAGACACAGATACGCAGTATTTT.

Written as DNA, the CDR3 is TGTGCCAGCAGCTTAGATCAGGGAACCACTGAAGCTTTCTTT. Its translation is CASSLDQGTTEAFF. V gene TRBV7-2 combines with J gene TRBJ1-1, with D tentatively TRBD1 (5 bases). CDR1 SGHTA and CDR2 FQGNSA come from the germline V gene. V gave up 1 base and J gave up 4 bases, with 10 bases separating them. The CDR3 length is 14 residues. The variable domain in full, with the rest retrieved from reference TRBV7-2 and TRBJ1-1, is GAGVSQSPSNKVTEKGKDVELRCDPISGHTALYWYRQSLGQGLEFLIYFQGNSAPDKSGLPSDRFSAERTGGSVSTLTIQRTQQEDSAVYLCASSLDQGTTEAFFGQGTRLTVV.

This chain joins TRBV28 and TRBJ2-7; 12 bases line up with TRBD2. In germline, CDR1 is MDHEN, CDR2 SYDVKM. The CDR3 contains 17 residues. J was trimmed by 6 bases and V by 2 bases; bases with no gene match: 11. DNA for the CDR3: TGTGCCAGCAGTTTACCCCTGGCTAGCGGGAGGGCCCTCGAGCAGTACTTC. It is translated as CASSLPLASGRALEQYF. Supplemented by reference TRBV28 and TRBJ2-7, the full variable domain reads DVKVTQSSRYLVKRTGEKVFLECVQDMDHENMFWYRQDPGLGLRLIYFSYDVKMKEKGDIPEGYSVSREKKERFSLILESASTNQTSMYLCASSLPLASGRALEQYFGPGTRLTVT.

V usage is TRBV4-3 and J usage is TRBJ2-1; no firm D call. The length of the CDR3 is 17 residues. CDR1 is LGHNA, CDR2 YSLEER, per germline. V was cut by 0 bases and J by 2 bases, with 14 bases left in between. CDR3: CASSQDRRGLAYNEQFF. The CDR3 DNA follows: TGCGCCAGCAGCCAAGATCGGCGAGGCCTTGCCTACAATGAGCAGTTCTTC.

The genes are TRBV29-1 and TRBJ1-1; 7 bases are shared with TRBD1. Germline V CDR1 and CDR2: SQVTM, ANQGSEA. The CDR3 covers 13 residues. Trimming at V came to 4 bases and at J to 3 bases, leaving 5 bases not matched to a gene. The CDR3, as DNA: TGCAGCGTTGCCTGGGGGACAGACACTGAAGCTTTCTTT. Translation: CSVAWGTDTEAFF.

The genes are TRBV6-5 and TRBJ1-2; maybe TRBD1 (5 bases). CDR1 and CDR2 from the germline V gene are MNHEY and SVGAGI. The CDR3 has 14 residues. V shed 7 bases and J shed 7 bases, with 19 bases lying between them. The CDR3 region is CASTSPGQGVGYTF. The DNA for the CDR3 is TGTGCCAGCACTTCCCCCGGGCAGGGTGTTGGCTACACCTTC.

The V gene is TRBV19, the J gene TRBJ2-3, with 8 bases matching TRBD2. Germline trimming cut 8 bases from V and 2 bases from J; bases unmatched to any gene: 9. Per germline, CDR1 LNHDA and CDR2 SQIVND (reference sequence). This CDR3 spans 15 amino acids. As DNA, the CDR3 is TGTGCCAGTCGGCGGGGGGACCAGTCCACAGATACGCAGTATTTT. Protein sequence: CASRRGDQSTDTQYF.